This record looks at one TCR beta chain sequence and its context. Donor samples were obtained from healthy Caucasian individuals from Russia, aged 6 to 90. Every sample yielded at least 6.5 million isolated PBMCs. The data are from a study of blood T cells in healthy people across ages. The CDR3 extends over 16 amino acids. V gave up 6 bases and J gave up 4 bases; unmatched junction bases: 9. Germline V CDR1 and CDR2: MDHEN, SYDVKM. A second PCR of roughly 7 to 11 cycles used a sample-barcoded 5' primer and a J-beta primer mix. Via MiXCR, TCRdb re-called the 5' RACE reads, giving one row per CDR3 protein. The data show about 650,000 distinct CDR3 sequences, with less than 40% seen just once and roughly 14% held by the top ten.

The chain has TRBV28 and TRBJ2-5, with 12 positions matching TRBD2. This clonotype was sampled from a woman aged 80 or over in good health. Material for sequencing was blood. CDR3 sequence: CASRSRTSGVGETQYF. CDR3 sequence (DNA): TGTGCCAGCAGAAGCCGGACTAGCGGGGTCGGAGAGACCCAGTACTTC.